This T cell receptor (beta chain) was captured in a study of B cell selection in AIRE deficiency. The CDR3 loop spans 13 amino acids. Germline assignment: CDR1 SGHRS and CDR2 YFSETQ. The V and J ends lost 7 bases and 4 bases respectively, with 14 bases between them. Overall study findings and caveats: Only about 9.3% of 3,500 to 4,500 shared Treg sequences were patient-specific; 31.6% healthy-specific. Tconv and Treg cells from AIRE-deficient patients resembled healthy donors in TCRBV usage, CDR3 length and diversity. Patient Tconv cells held around a third of Treg sequences shared by healthy donors.

Sequencing was performed with immunoSEQ multiplex PCR; in TCRdb, only in-frame clones are kept and a portion is missing. The sample yields about 18,000 clones, more than 85% seen once. With regard to this clone: What it recognizes is unknown.

Regulatory T cells were sorted as CD4+CD25hiCD127low/negative cells. Healthy unrelated donors supplied the control samples. The chain employs TRBV5-1 and TRBJ1-1; possible D gene TRBD1, 5 bases. Sample: CD4+CD25+ Tregs sorted from PBMCs. The receptor's source is a human donor in good health. CDR3 sequence reads: CASLPAGSTEAFF. The CDR3 nucleotides read TGCGCCAGCCTGCCGGCAGGGAGCACTGAAGCTTTCTTT.